This TCR beta chain was documented in a study of T cells in Graves' hyperthyroidism and ophthalmopathy. Study results and limitations: Clonotypes that were expanded in thyroid above 0.001 mostly appeared in blood too. Ophthalmopathy was model-predicted a median roughly 6.5 months pre-onset.

There are many counts of this clonotype. What it binds is unknown. RNA transcripts served as the template for amplifying TCR beta CDR3 regions. A first-round RT-PCR of the TCR CDR3 used the HTBI primer set. TCRdb re-derived calls from the multiplex PCR reads in MiXCR, one entry per CDR3 protein. The table lists about 400,000 distinct CDR3 sequences, 15% to 18% of them singletons. No progression to ophthalmopathy during 18 months of follow-up defined stable disease. It was 8.5 to 10 ml of fresh peripheral blood that supplied the PBMCs. The CDR3 has 13 amino acids. V lost 2 bases and J lost 4, with 11 bases in between. Germline CDR1 DFQATT, CDR2 SNEGSKA (reference sequence).

This sequence originates from a woman aged 18-30 years with Graves' hyperthyroidism. The sequenced sample consisted of blood. J is TRBJ2-5 and V is TRBV20-1; weak D call: TRBD1 (6 bases). The CDR3 nucleotides read TGCAGTGCTAGATCCGGGACATCAGAGACCCAGTACTTC. This sequence encodes CSARSGTSETQYF.